This T cell receptor beta chain originates from a study of cytomegalovirus exposure and HLA in healthy donors (dated 2017 in TCRdb). Looking at the study overall: An earlier analysis of 587 of the donors reported approximately 280 Gb of sequence data and about 120 million unique TCR beta sequences obtained from around 190 million T cells. Approximately 330 gigabases of sequencing data and around 80 million unique TCR sequences made up an early release that covered approximately 620 HLA-typed donors. Of the approximately 400 genotyped donors, over 70% fell in the genetic ancestry cluster associated with self-reported Caucasian donors. The study aimed to test whether signatures of past pathogen exposure could be identified by cataloging public T cell receptors. The study used immunosequencing to profile the T cell repertoires of 666 subjects and linked those repertoires to cytomegalovirus serostatus. A separate validation cohort of roughly 130 different subjects was used in addition to the roughly 700-subject first cohort. High-throughput TCR immunosequencing, statistical association of individual TCRs with disease status, and machine learning were combined to predict cytomegalovirus infection status. In a later analysis, previously published TCR beta repertoires from some 640 donors were re-analyzed and high-resolution HLA genotyping was added so that TCR occurrence patterns could be studied. Rather than using new phenotypic data, the later analysis identified candidate immune exposures from TCR beta sequences and from how often those sequences occurred across donors. To decide whether each TCR beta V gene segment behaved as functional or pseudogenic, an earlier analysis of nearly 600 of the donors relied on high-throughput TCR beta sequencing. Alongside the repertoire data, information on donor age, sex, ethnicity and CMV serostatus was compiled. Genome-wide SNP genotypes for about 60% of the roughly 700 donors were used in a later genetic analysis, which treated that subset as a discovery cohort. All discovery cohort repertoires had been generated using a single sequencing platform. Class I and class II HLA loci were covered by the typing at four-digit resolution. The number of donors typed differed by locus, with 629-630 for A, B, C, DRB1 and DQB1, around 500 for DQA1, 600 to 610 for DPA1, and about 450 for DPB1. Roughly 5 DR-DQ haplotypes were handled as single units for association and clustering, since linkage in the cohort was strong. Among 398 genotyped donors of the cohort, an average of approximately 240,000 unique TCR beta nucleotide sequences was sequenced per donor, of which about 18% were non-productive. General conclusions and limits of the study: Correlated functional status among segregating V segments might be attributable to linkage disequilibrium, but an unknown experimental factor could not be ruled out. Over 15 rarely observed V segments, including chromosome 9 orphons, were excluded from the earlier analysis of a few hundred of the donors because counts were too low. HLA typing was unavailable for some donors at each locus, so association tests used only the typed subset. An earlier analysis of several hundred of the donors showed that most TCR beta V segments appeared in productive rearrangements either about 87% or about 30% of the time, which broadly matched IMGT annotations. Across donors, most TCR sequences were observed very rarely, whereas some public TCRs were present in many individuals. According to the authors, the approach could potentially be generalized to other disease states and immunological phenotypes. In vitro tests confirmed that a few of the cytomegalovirus-associated TCR beta chains recognize cytomegalovirus antigens. The 87-base-pair reads could not distinguish some IMGT-functional V segments, including TRBV6-2 and TRBV6-3, so those segments were excluded. Only TCR beta chains were sequenced in this cohort, and the absence of alpha or paired-chain data limited detectable features. A group of highly shared sequence variants was considered likely to be a technical artifact of the sequencing pipeline. In the study, 164 TCR beta chains were listed as associated with cytomegalovirus. Strong co-occurrence of HLA alleles, especially DR and DQ, made assigning TCR associations to individual alleles difficult. An association between a missense DCLRE1C variant and V-gene and J-gene trimming of TCR beta chains was found in a later genetic analysis and replicated in an independent cohort. According to a later analysis, parvovirus B19, influenza, CMV and Epstein-Barr virus appeared linked to several top co-occurrence clusters. A later genetic analysis reported fewer N-insertions in productive TCRs among donors in an Asian-associated ancestry cluster than the approximately 700-donor mean. A further reported finding was that TCR beta sequences accurately predicted the HLA-A and HLA-B alleles for most subjects in the first cohort. The classifier was reported to diagnose cytomegalovirus status with high specificity and sensitivity in both the original cohort and the validation cohort. A later analysis found that HLA-associated TCR beta chains were more clonally expanded and had lower generation probabilities than equally common non-associated chains. The only immune exposure information available for the cohort was CMV serostatus. A later analysis associated roughly 17,000 TCR beta sequences with specific HLA alleles at a false discovery rate of 0.05. Presence/absence analyses assumed roughly uniform sequencing depth across donors, an assumption that may not hold. According to a later analysis, TCR association rates differed among HLA loci, with DRB1 alleles showing the most associated TCRs and HLA-C alleles showing the fewest. In a later analysis, most CMV-associated TCR beta chains were found to appear HLA-restricted, with HLA associations seemingly driven largely by CMV exposure.

From the cysteine up to the phenylalanine, the CDR3 has a length of 16 residues. Just CDR3 DNA is preserved here, 48 bases in frame from base 1. Trimming removed 1 base from V and 4 bases from J; the gene matches leave 4 bases unexplained. Via the germline V gene, CDR1 is SGHTA and CDR2 FQGNSA. Only one count was recorded for this clone. What antigen it recognizes has not been identified. No much larger clone exists at a distance of one base, and base qualities are not known. The cohort comprised some 700 healthy bone marrow donors. At the time of sampling, every cohort member was nominally healthy, though immune exposures that went unrecorded were likely present. The donor was CMV seropositive and belonged to the group of 270 or so seropositive cohort members. Each donor provided a peripheral blood sample, and peripheral blood mononuclear cells were used for TCR beta sequencing. The Qiagen DNeasy Blood Extraction Kit was used to extract genomic DNA from the blood cell samples.

Libraries came from the immunoSEQ multiplex PCR assay. For the multiplex PCR, a mixture combining 60 forward primers for TCR Vbeta segments and 13 reverse primers for TCR Jbeta segments was used. The CDR3 region of rearranged TCR beta genes was amplified from genomic DNA by a multiplex PCR assay. The amplified TCR beta libraries were sequenced on the Illumina HiSeq System as 87-base-pair reads. Per the authors' processing: A later analysis tallied tens of millions of unique TCR beta chains across the roughly 610 repertoires, and roughly 11 million of those chains were shared by two or more donors. To remove PCR and sequencing errors, raw reads were error-corrected and collapsed into unique sequences using a nearest-neighbor algorithm that merged closely related sequences. V, D and J gene segments were assigned by aligning CDR3 sequences to IMGT reference sequences. Each retained sequence needed at least a six-nucleotide match to both a V gene segment and a J gene segment. A rearrangement counted as productive if the CDR3 had no stop codons and remained in frame with V and J, and every other rearrangement counted as non-productive. Following IMGT convention, CDR3 was defined as the stretch from the second conserved V-encoded cysteine up to the conserved J-encoded phenylalanine. Sequences without an unambiguous match to a single V gene segment were excluded from the earlier analysis of a few hundred of the donors. An earlier analysis of a few hundred of the donors called V segments functional above 56.7% productive rearrangements and segregating when the between-donor standard deviation exceeded 5%. To diagnose cytomegalovirus status from the catalog of TCR beta chain sequences, a statistical classification framework was built. V and J gene assignment, in a later analysis, came from comparing TCR nucleotide sequences with IMGT/GENE-DB human TR gene sequences. In a later analysis, CDR3 sequences and most-parsimonious VDJ recombination scenarios were assigned using the TCRdist pipeline. In a later analysis, every TCR beta chain was defined by the combination of its CDR3 amino acid sequence and its V-gene family, and reads without a unique V-gene family were dropped. As a way to deal with suspected cross-contamination and a sequencing artifact, a later analysis dropped under 600 nucleotide sequences that were highly shared and had low generation probability. A later analysis calculated a clonal expansion index for each public chain from normalized within-repertoire ranks of inferred template counts. In a later analysis, generation probabilities were computed with a VDJ recombination model fitted to out-of-frame rearrangements, and the resulting probabilities were checked against IGoR. In a later analysis, TCR-TCR, TCR-HLA and TCR-CMV co-occurrence was scored with hypergeometric tests, and a repertoire-size bias correction was applied to TCR pairs. In a later analysis, false discovery rates were estimated by permuting HLA or CMV assignments 20 times. In a later analysis, co-occurring TCRs were grouped using DBSCAN, with TCRdist sequence similarity added in when clustering inside HLA-allele-positive subsets. Repertoires with fewer than 30,000 or more than 120,000 public chains, plus five repertoires with anomalous nucleotide sharing, were excluded from co-occurrence clustering. The source is immuneACCESS, and TCRdb retained only in-frame sequences with V and J called. Part of the clones is not carried over; for the studies checked, unresolved V genes explain less than half of this, and the remainder is unexplained. V and J calls and clone size are those listed in that table; D and trimming were worked out from the DNA. The sample profile shows about 270,000 clones; about nine tenths of them were found once. In total, the top ten clones hold 3% to 4% of the sample.

The sequence was obtained from a man in his forties in good health and CMV-seropositive. The rearranged segments are TRBV7-2 and TRBJ1-2; 12 central bases correspond to TRBD1. Material for sequencing was PBMCs. Read as DNA, the sequence is TGTGCCAGCAGCTTAGGGGGACAGGGGGCCAGCTATGGCTACACCTTC. This encodes CASSLGGQGASYGYTF.